This entry is about one TCR beta chain. The J segment lost 5 bases and the V segment lost 5 bases, leaving 6 bases of the junction unmatched. Germline CDR1 is SNHLY and CDR2 is FYNNEI. The CDR3 covers 14 residues. Clones were read by immunoSEQ multiplex PCR, and TCRdb kept only the in-frame ones, dropping some. The sample holds just over 30,000 clones, about 88% seen once. This sample was included in a study of OX40 agonist ivuxolimab in advanced cancers. Study-level information: The patients received ivuxolimab by intravenous route every 2 weeks at 0.01 to 10 mg/kg.

The specimen was CD4+ or CD8+ T cells sorted from blood, collected in a trial of the OX40 agonist ivuxolimab. The sequence was obtained from an adult with an advanced solid tumor such as melanoma, head and neck, liver or kidney cancer. This chain uses TRBV2 with TRBJ2-1; 7 bases match TRBD2. The CDR3 sequence is CASSPGLGDNEQFF. The DNA of the CDR3 is TGTGCCAGCAGTCCCGGACTAGGGGACAATGAGCAGTTCTTC.